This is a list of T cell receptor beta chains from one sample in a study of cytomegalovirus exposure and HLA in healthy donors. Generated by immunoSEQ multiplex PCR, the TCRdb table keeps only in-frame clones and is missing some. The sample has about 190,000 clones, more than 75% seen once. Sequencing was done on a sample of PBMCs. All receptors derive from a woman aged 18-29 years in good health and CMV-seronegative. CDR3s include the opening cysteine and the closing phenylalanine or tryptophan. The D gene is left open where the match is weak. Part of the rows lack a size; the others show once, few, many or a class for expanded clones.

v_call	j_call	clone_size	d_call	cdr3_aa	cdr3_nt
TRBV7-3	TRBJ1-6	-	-	CASSFKSPLHF	TGTGCCAGCAGCTTCAAATCACCCCTCCACTTT
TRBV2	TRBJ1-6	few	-	CASSGLGLHNSPLHF	TGTGCCAGCAGTGGTTTAGGACTACATAATTCACCCCTCCACTTT
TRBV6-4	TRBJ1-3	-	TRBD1	CASSERQGSNTIYF	TGTGCCAGCAGCGAAAGACAGGGTTCGAACACCATATATTTT
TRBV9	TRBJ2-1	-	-	CASSGRQVSSYNEQFF	TGTGCCAGCAGCGGAAGACAGGTGAGCTCCTACAATGAGCAGTTCTTC
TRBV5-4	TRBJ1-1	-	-	CATSFGDIDTEAFF	TGTGCCACCAGCTTTGGGGACATCGACACTGAAGCTTTCTTT
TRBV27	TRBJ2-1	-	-	CASSLGLPLKTEQFF	TGTGCCAGCAGTTTAGGACTTCCCCTCAAGACGGAGCAGTTCTTC
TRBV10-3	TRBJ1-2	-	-	CAISEGKGAQKNRNYGYTF	TGTGCCATCAGTGAGGGTAAAGGGGCACAGAAGAATAGGAATTATGGCTACACCTTC
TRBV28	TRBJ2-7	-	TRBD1	CASSQGSQGAYDQYF	TGTGCCAGCAGTCAGGGGTCACAGGGGGCGTACGATCAGTACTTC
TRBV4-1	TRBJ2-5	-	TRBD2	CASSLTSGGAGRETQYF	TGCGCCAGCAGCCTAACTAGCGGGGGGGCCGGTCGGGAGACCCAGTACTTC
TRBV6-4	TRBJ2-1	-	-	CASSETANEQFF	TGTGCCAGCAGTGAAACTGCGAATGAGCAGTTCTTC
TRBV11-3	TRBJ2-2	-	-	CASSLLATSGELFF	TGTGCCAGCAGCTTACTAGCGACCTCCGGGGAGCTGTTTTTT
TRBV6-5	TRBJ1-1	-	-	CASSPLLGGNTEAFF	TGTGCCAGCAGTCCCCTATTAGGCGGCAACACTGAAGCTTTCTTT
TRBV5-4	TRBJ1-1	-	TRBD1	CASRHKPQGGHTEAFF	TGTGCCAGCAGACATAAACCCCAAGGGGGCCACACTGAAGCTTTCTTT
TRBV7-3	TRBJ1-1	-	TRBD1	CASSLGRMGQGISEAFF	TGTGCCAGCAGCTTAGGACGAATGGGACAGGGAATTTCTGAGGCTTTCTTT
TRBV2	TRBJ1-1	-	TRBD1	CASSEGQGGSTEAFF	TGTGCCAGCAGTGAGGGACAGGGTGGTAGTACTGAAGCTTTCTTT
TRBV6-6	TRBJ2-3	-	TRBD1	CASKHRGADTQYF	TGTGCCAGTAAACACAGGGGTGCAGATACGCAGTATTTT
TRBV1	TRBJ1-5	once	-	CTSTEGLGDQPQHF	TGCACCAGCACAGAAGGATTAGGGGATCAGCCCCAGCATTTT
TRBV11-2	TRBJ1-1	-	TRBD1	CASSSTGGAMNTEAFF	TGTGCCAGCAGCTCCACAGGGGGTGCGATGAACACTGAAGCTTTCTTT
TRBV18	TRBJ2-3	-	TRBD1	CASSPLRTGKSTDTQYF	TGTGCCAGCTCACCACTCCGGACAGGGAAAAGCACAGATACGCAGTATTTT
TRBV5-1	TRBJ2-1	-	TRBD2	CASRPAGGSSYNEQFF	TGCGCCAGCAGACCCGCGGGGGGGTCCTCCTACAATGAGCAGTTCTTC
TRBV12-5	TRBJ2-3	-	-	CASGLVHLDTQYF	TGTGCTAGTGGTTTGGTACACCTAGATACGCAGTATTTT
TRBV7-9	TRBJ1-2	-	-	CASSSDFEANYGYTF	TGTGCCAGCAGCTCGGATTTCGAGGCCAACTATGGCTACACCTTC
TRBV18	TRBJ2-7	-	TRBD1	CASSLLDRGPYEQYF	TGTGCCAGCTCACTATTGGACAGGGGGCCCTACGAGCAGTACTTC
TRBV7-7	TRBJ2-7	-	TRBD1	CASSPGTGTPDRYEQYF	TGTGCCAGCAGCCCCGGGACAGGCACACCGGATCGATACGAGCAGTACTTC
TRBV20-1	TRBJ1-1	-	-	CSAPGTSEAFF	TGCAGTGCTCCCGGGACTTCCGAAGCTTTCTTT
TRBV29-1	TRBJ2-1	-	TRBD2	CSVVQREMTLNEQFF	TGCAGCGTTGTCCAGCGGGAGATGACTCTCAATGAGCAGTTCTTC
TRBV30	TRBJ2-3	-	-	CAWTTLYRTKTASTDTQYF	TGTGCCTGGACCACCCTTTACCGGACAAAGACCGCTAGCACAGATACGCAGTATTTT
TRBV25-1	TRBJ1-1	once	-	CASSEGFRAFF	TGTGCCAGCAGTGAGGGCTTCCGGGCTTTCTTT
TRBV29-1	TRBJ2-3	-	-	CSAGVGTDTQYF	TGCAGCGCGGGGGTCGGCACAGATACGCAGTATTTT
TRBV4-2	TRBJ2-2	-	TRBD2	CASSQEVGGRAGELFF	TGTGCCAGCAGCCAAGAGGTTGGGGGGAGGGCCGGGGAGCTGTTTTTT
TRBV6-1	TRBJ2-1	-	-	CASSDQTVGKDEQFF	TGTGCCAGCAGCGACCAGACAGTAGGTAAAGATGAGCAGTTCTTC
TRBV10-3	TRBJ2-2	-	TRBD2	CAISSLAGDWGVTGELFF	TGTGCCATCAGCTCTCTAGCGGGAGACTGGGGCGTCACCGGGGAGCTGTTTTTT
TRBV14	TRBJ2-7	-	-	CASSQDLGRRYEQYF	TGTGCCAGCAGCCAAGATCTGGGCCGGAGGTACGAGCAGTACTTC
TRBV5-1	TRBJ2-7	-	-	CASSLGSEFYEQYF	TGCGCCAGCAGCTTGGGTAGCGAATTTTACGAGCAGTACTTC
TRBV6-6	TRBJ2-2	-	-	CASGFLASNTGELFF	TGTGCCAGCGGGTTCCTAGCTTCGAACACCGGGGAGCTGTTTTTT
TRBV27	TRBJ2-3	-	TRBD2	CASSWGGTTDTQYF	TGTGCCAGCAGTTGGGGGGGAACTACAGATACGCAGTATTTT